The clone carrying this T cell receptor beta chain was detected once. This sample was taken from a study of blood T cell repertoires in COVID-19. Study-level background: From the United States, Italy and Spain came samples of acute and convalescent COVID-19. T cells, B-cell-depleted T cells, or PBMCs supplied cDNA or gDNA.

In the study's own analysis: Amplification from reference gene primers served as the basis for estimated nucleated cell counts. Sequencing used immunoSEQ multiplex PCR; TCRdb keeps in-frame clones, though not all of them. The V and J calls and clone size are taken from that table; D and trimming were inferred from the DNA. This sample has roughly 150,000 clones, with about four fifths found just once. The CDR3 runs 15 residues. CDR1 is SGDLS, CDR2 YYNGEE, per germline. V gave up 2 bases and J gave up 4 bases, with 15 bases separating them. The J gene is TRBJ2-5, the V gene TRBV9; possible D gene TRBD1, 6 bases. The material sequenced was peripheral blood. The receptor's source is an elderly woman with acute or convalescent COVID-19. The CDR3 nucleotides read TGTGCCAGCAGCGTCGGGACACTTCTGGGAGAGACCCAGTACTTC. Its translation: CASSVGTLLGETQYF.